The clone carrying this TCR beta chain was counted only a few times. This CDR3 contains 13 residues. V lost 0 bases, J lost 8 bases, and 13 bases lay in between. Germline loops: CDR1 DFQATT, CDR2 SNEGSKA (reference sequence). This entry comes from a study of T-cell reconstitution after alpha-beta-depleted transplantation in children. The TCRbeta library incorporated unique molecular identifiers. TCRdb analysed the PCR reads with MiXCR anew, one entry per CDR3 protein. The repertoire has some 200,000 distinct CDR3 sequences, over 9.5% of them found once; the top ten carry around 5%. This TCR was recovered from a human donor who donated a stem cell graft to a child with SCID. The sequencing used PBMCs from the stem cell graft donor, collected from the stem cell graft. The chain has TRBV20-1 and TRBJ1-2; unclear D gene. The CDR3 nucleotides read TGCAGTGCTAGAGAGGGAGGGAAAGGGGGCTACACCTTC. It specifies CSAREGGKGGYTF.